Shown below are 22 T cell receptor beta chains from a single sample sequenced in a study of cytomegalovirus exposure and HLA in healthy donors. The PCR used 60 Vbeta and 13 Jbeta primers. Sequencing used immunoSEQ multiplex PCR; TCRdb keeps in-frame clones, though not all of them. The data show about 84,000 clones, roughly 63% seen once. The material sequenced was PBMCs. Receptors were obtained from a woman in her 40s in good health and CMV-seropositive.

The J gene is TRBJ1-1, the V gene TRBV28; perhaps TRBD1 as D (6 bases). V lost 3 bases to trimming and J lost 4 bases, with 12 bases between them. Germline CDR1 MDHEN, CDR2 SYDVKM. The CDR3 extends over 14 amino acids. In DNA form, the CDR3 reads TGTGCCAGCAGTTTTGGGAGAGGGGGCACTGAAGCTTTCTTT. It specifies CASSFGRGGTEAFF.

The gene calls are TRBV19 and TRBJ2-1; 13 bases line up with TRBD2. This CDR3 region has 16 residues. Germline V gives CDR1 LNHDA, CDR2 SQIVND (reference sequence). J lost 8 bases, V lost 8 bases, and 12 bases had no gene match. The CDR3 DNA reads as TGTGCCAGTTCCAACCTGGGAACTAGCGGGAGGGATGAGCAGTTCTTC. Amino acid sequence: CASSNLGTSGRDEQFF.

The V and J genes are TRBV10-1 and TRBJ2-3; a weak D match, TRBD2 (6 bases). Germline V gene lookup returns CDR1 WNHNN and CDR2 SYGVQD (reference sequence). V was cut by 6 bases and J by 6 bases, with 16 bases left in between. The CDR3 runs 14 residues. In DNA form, the CDR3 reads TGCGCCAGCAGCGGGAGATCTGGTAGGGATACGCAGTATTTT. It specifies CASSGRSGRDTQYF.

The chain couples TRBV4-2 to TRBJ2-5; 8 bases fit TRBD2. V was pared by 4 bases and J by 7 bases, with 14 bases of the junction left unmatched. The CDR3 covers 16 residues. Germline CDR1 and CDR2: LGHNA and YNFKEQ. As DNA, the CDR3 is TGTGCCAGCAGCCCCTCCTCCGGGACTAGTGGGTTGACCCAGTACTTC. Protein: CASSPSSGTSGLTQYF.

The chain links TRBV28 to TRBJ2-7, with TRBD2 matching over 7 bases. Germline CDR1 and CDR2: MDHEN and SYDVKM. V shed 5 bases and J 4 bases; nucleotides not matched to a gene: 17. CDR3 length: 17 amino acids. DNA for the CDR3: TGTGCCAGCAGTAACTACCCTAGGGGAGGGGAGTCGTACGAGCAGTACTTC. The encoded protein is CASSNYPRGGESYEQYF.

The rearrangement joins TRBV18 to TRBJ1-4; D unresolved. This CDR3 has 15 amino acids. V lost 6 bases, J lost 7 bases, and 18 bases lay in between. From germline, CDR1 is KGHSH and CDR2 LQKENI. The CDR3 sequence is CASSPDLSGSEKLFF. The CDR3 coding sequence is TGTGCCAGCTCCCCTGACCTTAGCGGTAGTGAAAAACTGTTTTTT.

The chain links TRBV19 to TRBJ1-5; the D is unclear. V was cut by 9 bases and J by 5 bases, with 14 bases left in between. CDR1 and CDR2 from the germline V gene are LNHDA and SQIVND (reference sequence). The CDR3 is 13 residues long. The CDR3 spells CASRLEVHQPQHF. The CDR3, as DNA: TGTGCCAGCCGCCTCGAGGTTCATCAGCCCCAGCATTTT.

This chain connects TRBV11-3 to TRBJ2-1; 7 bases align to TRBD1. CDR3 size: 15 residues. V lost 2 bases and J lost 7; bases outside the gene matches: 8. Germline V gene data show CDR1 as SGHNT and CDR2 as YENEEA. The CDR3 here is CASSLYQGEGNEQFF. CDR3 in DNA: TGTGCCAGCAGCTTATATCAGGGGGAAGGGAATGAGCAGTTCTTC. Based on the CDR3 plus reference TRBV11-3 and TRBJ2-1, the full variable domain is EAGVVQSPRYKIIEKKQPVAFWCNPISGHNTLYWYLQNLGQGPELLIRYENEEAVDDSQLPKDRFSAERLKGVDSTLKIQPAELGDSAVYLCASSLYQGEGNEQFFGPGTRLTVL.

The V call is TRBV21-1, the J call TRBJ2-2; whether TRBD2, the table's D call, matches the DNA was not checked. TRBV21-1 is given as a pseudogene. The length of the CDR3 is 12 residues. The CDR3 spells CASSLNTGELFF. As DNA, the CDR3 is TGTGCCAGCAGCTTAAACACCGGGGAGCTGTTTTTT.

This clone came up a few times. The J gene is TRBJ2-3, the V gene TRBV19; 7 bases agree with TRBD2. This CDR3 comprises 17 residues. Germline assignment: CDR1 LNHDA and CDR2 SQIVND (reference sequence). V was clipped by 3 bases and J by 4 bases; unmatched bases: 13. The CDR3 here is CASSITGLREDADTQYF. DNA of the CDR3: TGTGCCAGTAGTATCACGGGACTAAGGGAAGACGCAGATACGCAGTATTTT.

For this clone: Additional DNA sequences in this sample encode the identical CDR3. The genes are TRBV2 and TRBJ1-2; 7 bases are shared with TRBD1. Germline CDR1 SNHLY, CDR2 FYNNEI. Trimming at V came to 6 bases and at J to 0 bases, leaving 7 bases not matched to a gene. The CDR3 consists of 15 residues. This CDR3 is CASSPRDSTNYGYTF. The CDR3 DNA sequence: TGTGCCAGCAGCCCCCGGGACAGCACTAACTATGGCTACACCTTC.

V and J are TRBV5-1 and TRBJ1-1; tentative D call: TRBD1 (5 bases). From germline, CDR1 is SGHRS and CDR2 YFSETQ. This CDR3 comprises 14 residues. Trimming shortened V by 4 bases and J by 5 bases, and 15 bases separated the two germline ends. CDR3 protein: CASSPPGGRTEAFF. The CDR3, as DNA: TGCGCCAGCAGCCCCCCGGGGGGGAGGACTGAAGCTTTCTTT.

The CDR3 spells CASSLGPTLYGYTF. CDR3 in DNA: TGTGCCAGCAGCTTAGGGCCGACTCTCTATGGCTACACCTTC. The V gene is TRBV11-2, the J gene TRBJ1-2, with D unresolved. With 1 base removed from V and 4 bases from J, the gap between germline ends came to 10 bases. Germline values: CDR1 SGHAT, CDR2 FQNNGV. CDR3 length equals 14 residues.

The chain employs TRBV5-8 and TRBJ2-1; 9 bases are shared with TRBD1. The CDR3 extends over 15 amino acids. Looked up from germline, CDR1 is SGHTS and CDR2 is YDEGEE. V shed 0 bases and J 9 bases; nucleotides not matched to a gene: 7. The CDR3 DNA sequence: TGTGCCAGCAGCTTGGAGGGGACAGGGAATGTTGAGCAGTTCTTC. It encodes CASSLEGTGNVEQFF.

The V call is TRBV30, the J call TRBJ1-2, with 9 positions matching TRBD1. The length of the CDR3 is 13 residues. Germline V gene data show CDR1 as GTSNPN and CDR2 as SVGIG (reference sequence). J gave up 7 bases and V 3 bases, and 6 bases lay outside the gene matches. CDR3 in amino acids: CAWRPGQGGGYTF. DNA for the CDR3: TGTGCCTGGAGGCCGGGACAGGGTGGTGGCTACACCTTC.

The chain couples TRBV7-2 to TRBJ2-3; 7 nucleotides line up with TRBD1. V gave up 3 bases and J gave up 10 bases; unmatched junction bases: 7. The CDR3 runs 13 residues. Germline CDR1 SGHTA, CDR2 FQGNSA. The DNA for the CDR3 is TGTGCCAGCAGCTTGGAACAGGGGTGGGCGCAGTATTTT. Its translation: CASSLEQGWAQYF.

The chain links TRBV7-6 to TRBJ2-7, with TRBD2 as a possible D gene (6 bases). Germline V lookup: CDR1 SGHVS, CDR2 FNYEAQ. CDR3 size: 16 residues. Trimming left V 5 bases short and J 3 bases short, with 20 bases between. CDR3: CASSPSTTGEGYEQYF. The CDR3 DNA reads TGTGCCAGCAGCCCATCCACTACGGGAGAGGGCTACGAGCAGTACTTC.

This sequence joins TRBV6-1 and TRBJ2-7, with 7 bases lining up with TRBD1. CDR1 MNHNS and CDR2 SASEGT come from the germline V gene. This CDR3 is built from 15 residues. Losses at the gene ends were 4 bases for V and 1 base for J; bases not matched to a gene: 7. For the CDR3, the DNA is TGTGCCAGCAGTGGACAGGGTCTGAGTTCCTACGAGCAGTACTTC. It yields the protein CASSGQGLSSYEQYF.

This chain joins TRBV29-1 and TRBJ2-1, with 13 bases fitting TRBD2. V dropped 4 bases and J dropped 7; count of bases not matched to a gene: 4. The CDR3 totals 14 residues. CDR1 and CDR2 (germline): SQVTM, ANQGSEA. The DNA of the CDR3 is TGCAGCGTTGGGGGACTAGCGGGGTCTAATGAGCAGTTCTTC. Protein product: CSVGGLAGSNEQFF.

This clone was seen more than once but under ten times. The V call is TRBV2, the J call TRBJ1-2; 7 bases fit TRBD1. The germline V gene has CDR1 SNHLY and CDR2 FYNNEI. The CDR3 is 13 amino acids. V was pared by 8 bases and J by 1 base, with 4 bases of the junction left unmatched. CDR3 amino acids: CASHRDSNYGYTF. CDR3 in DNA: TGTGCCAGCCACCGGGACAGTAACTATGGCTACACCTTC.

V is TRBV27 and J is TRBJ1-5; D uncertain. V lost 7 bases and J lost 2, with 15 bases in between. Germline loops: CDR1 MNHEY, CDR2 SMNVEV (reference sequence). CDR3 length: 15 residues. The CDR3 is CASKPGVVGNQPQHF. The CDR3, as DNA: TGTGCCAGCAAGCCCGGGGTGGTTGGCAATCAGCCCCAGCATTTT.

V is TRBV7-2 and J is TRBJ1-5, with 8 bases fitting TRBD1. The CDR3 has 14 residues. V lost 4 bases and J lost 6; bases outside the gene matches: 5. From germline, CDR1 is SGHTA and CDR2 FQGNSA. CDR3 protein: CASSSRTGSQPQHF. In DNA, the CDR3 is TGTGCCAGCAGCTCACGGACAGGGAGTCAGCCCCAGCATTTT.